Listed below are T cell receptor beta chains from one sample, sequenced in a study of T cells in Graves' hyperthyroidism and ophthalmopathy. TCRdb analysed the multiplex PCR reads with MiXCR anew, one entry per CDR3 protein. The table has hundreds of thousands of distinct CDR3 sequences, approximately 20% seen once. The sample taken for sequencing was blood. The receptors originated from a man in his forties or fifties with Graves' ophthalmopathy. CDR3s include the opening cysteine and the closing phenylalanine or tryptophan. The D gene is left open where the match is weak. Clone size is stated in some rows and not others, as once, few, many or a class when expanded.

D,J,V,length,size,DNA,CDR3
NA,TRBJ1-4,TRBV5-1,14,few,TGCGCCAGCAGCCCTCTCTCAACTAATGAAAAACTGTTTTTT,CASSPLSTNEKLFF
NA,TRBJ1-6,TRBV5-1,14,many,TGCGCCAGCAGCTTGTGGGGTGTGGGATCACCCCTCCACTTT,CASSLWGVGSPLHF
NA,TRBJ2-1,TRBV20-1,14,NA,TGCAGTGCTGAACCAGGATTAGGGTACAATGAGCAGCTCTTC,CSAEPGLGYNEQLF
TRBD1,TRBJ1-6,TRBV5-6,14,few,TGTGCCAGCAGCTTGGCCGACAGGGGGACACCCCTCCACTTT,CASSLADRGTPLHF
NA,TRBJ1-2,TRBV12-3/TRBV12-4,13,many,TGTGCCAGCACCCAATCTCATAACTATGGCTACACCTTC,CASTQSHNYGYTF
TRBD1,TRBJ2-1,TRBV11-2,14,many,TGTGCCAGCAGCATGGACAGGTCCTACAATGAGCAGTTCTTC,CASSMDRSYNEQFF
NA,TRBJ2-1,TRBV11-1,15,many,TGTGCCAGCAGCTTAGCGAGGACCACCTACAATGAGCAGTTCTTC,CASSLARTTYNEQFF
TRBD2,TRBJ2-3,TRBV20-1,12,NA,TGCAGTGCTATAGCGGGGGCAGATACGCAGTATTTT,CSAIAGADTQYF
TRBD2,TRBJ2-4,TRBV7-3,15,few,TGTGCCAGCAGCCCGGGACTAGCGGAGGGGAACATTCAGTACTTC,CASSPGLAEGNIQYF
NA,TRBJ1-6,TRBV28,16,few,TGTGCCAGCAGTTTCCTGAAAGGGGCCTATAATTCACCCCTCCACTTT,CASSFLKGAYNSPLHF
NA,TRBJ1-6,TRBV28,17,many,TGTGCCAGCAGTCTTTTGGGGGGAGGGCAATTCGGTTCACCCCTCCACTTT,CASSLLGGGQFGSPLHF
NA,TRBJ1-2,TRBV28,14,NA,TGTGCCAGCAGCCCGGGGGGGTTCTACTATGGCTACACCTTC,CASSPGGFYYGYTF
TRBD1,TRBJ1-5,TRBV29-1,14,NA,TGCAGCGTTACCGGGACAGGGGGCAATCAGCCCCAGCATTTT,CSVTGTGGNQPQHF
TRBD1,TRBJ2-7,TRBV5-7,16,NA,TGTGCCAGCAGCTGTCAGGCCGGGACAGCCTACTACGAGCAGTACTTC,CASSCQAGTAYYEQYF
TRBD2,TRBJ2-7,TRBV4-1,15,NA,TGCGCCAGCAGCCACCGGGGGGGGGCTGTGTACGAGCAGTACTTC,CASSHRGGAVYEQYF
TRBD2,TRBJ2-2,TRBV6-2/TRBV6-3,17,NA,TGTGCCAGCAGTTACCCCGGACTAGCGAGGAACACCGGGGAGCTGTTTTTT,CASSYPGLARNTGELFF
TRBD1,TRBJ2-1,TRBV18,15,many,TGTGCCAGCTCAGACCGGGACAGGGGGAACAATGAGCAGTTCTTC,CASSDRDRGNNEQFF
NA,TRBJ2-2,TRBV5-1,15,NA,TGCGCCAGCAGCGAGACAGGTTTGAACACCGGGGAGCTGTTTTTT,CASSETGLNTGELFF
NA,TRBJ1-6,TRBV7-3,15,few,TGTGCCAGCAGCGCCGGGGCGAATTATAATTCACCCCTCCACTTT,CASSAGANYNSPLHF
NA,TRBJ2-7,TRBV3-1,14,many,TGTGCCAGCAGCCAGACTACAGGTACCTACGAGCAGTACTTC,CASSQTTGTYEQYF
TRBD2,TRBJ2-1,TRBV11-2,19,NA,TGTGCCAGCGGATACCCCCCTACCGGGACTAGCGGGAGGAACAATGAGCAGTTCTTC,CASGYPPTGTSGRNNEQFF
TRBD2,TRBJ2-7,TRBV18,15,NA,TGTGCCAGCTCACTTACCGGGACTAGGGTCTACAAGCAGTACTTC,CASSLTGTRVYKQYF
NA,TRBJ1-1,TRBV9,15,few,TGTGCCAGCAGCGTGTCCGGGGGTGGGAACACTGAAGCTTTCTTT,CASSVSGGGNTEAFF
NA,TRBJ1-2,TRBV19,16,NA,TGTGCCAGTACCCGTATATCTCCAGCCCCGGGCTATGGCTACACCTTC,CASTRISPAPGYGYTF
NA,TRBJ2-7,TRBV7-6,13,many,TGTGCCAGCAGCTTAACCCTGTTGGGCGAGCAGTACTTC,CASSLTLLGEQYF
TRBD1,TRBJ1-2,TRBV5-4,14,few,TGTGCCAGCAGCTCCAAGGGACAGATATATGGCTACACCTTC,CASSSKGQIYGYTF
NA,TRBJ2-5,TRBV28,14,NA,TGTGCCAGCAGCCAACAGGGAAGGGGAGAGACCCAGTACTTC,CASSQQGRGETQYF
NA,TRBJ2-1,TRBV7-2,12,many,TGTGCCAGCAGCTGGGGGGAATCTGAGCAGTTCTTC,CASSWGESEQFF
TRBD2,TRBJ2-7,TRBV18,17,few,TGTGCCAGCTCACCGGGGCCAGCGGGGGTCCCCGCCTACGAGCAGTACTTC,CASSPGPAGVPAYEQYF
NA,TRBJ1-5,TRBV20-1,11,few,TGCAGTGCTAGTTTGGGCCAGCCCCAGCATTTT,CSASLGQPQHF
NA,TRBJ2-1,TRBV5-1,14,NA,TGCGCCAGCACCCGGGAGCCTGGGGTGGATGAGCAGTTCTTC,CASTREPGVDEQFF
NA,TRBJ1-2,TRBV20-1,15,NA,TGCAGTGCTATTGGTGAAGCAGGGGTCTTCTATGGCTACACCTTC,CSAIGEAGVFYGYTF
TRBD2,TRBJ2-3,TRBV9,16,NA,TGTGCCAGCAGCGTAGTCGGCGGGGGGGCAACAGATACGCAGTATTTT,CASSVVGGGATDTQYF
NA,TRBJ1-1,TRBV29-1,13,few,TGCAGCGTGCGGTGGGGGCAGGGCACTGAAGCTTTCTTT,CSVRWGQGTEAFF
NA,TRBJ2-3,TRBV9,14,few,TGTGCCAGCAGCGTGACCCTAGGGACAGATACGCAGTATTTT,CASSVTLGTDTQYF
TRBD1,TRBJ2-4,TRBV5-1,16,NA,TGCGCCAGCAGCTTAGGGACAGGCCGAATCAAAAACATTCAGTACTTC,CASSLGTGRIKNIQYF
TRBD1,TRBJ1-2,TRBV28,14,many,TGTGCCAGCAGTTCCCGGGACAGACCCTATGGCTACACCTTC,CASSSRDRPYGYTF
TRBD2,TRBJ2-1,TRBV11-1,15,many,TGTGCCAGCAGGCAGCGGGAGGGCCGGTTGGGTGAGCAGTTCTTC,CASRQREGRLGEQFF
TRBD1,TRBJ2-1,TRBV5-4,13,few,TGTGCCAGCAGCCTTGACAGGGGTACTGAGCAGTTCTTC,CASSLDRGTEQFF
NA,TRBJ2-2,TRBV10-3,14,few,TGTGCCATCAGTGAGGGAGCGAACACCGGGGAGCTGTTTTTT,CAISEGANTGELFF
TRBD1,TRBJ2-7,TRBV6-1,16,few,TGTGCCAGCAGTGAAAAGGGGGGACAGGGGGCGTATGAGCAGTACTTC,CASSEKGGQGAYEQYF
NA,TRBJ1-1,TRBV7-7,13,NA,TGTGCTAGCAGCTTGACCACCAACACTGAAGCTTTCTTT,CASSLTTNTEAFF
NA,TRBJ2-3,TRBV20-1,16,many,TGCAGTGCTAGTCGGTTTGACGCGGGTCGGATAGATACGCAGTATTTT,CSASRFDAGRIDTQYF
TRBD1,TRBJ1-4,TRBV7-6,17,NA,TGTGCCAGCAGCCCCGCCCTCCTGACAGGGCGTAATGAAAAACTGTTTTTT,CASSPALLTGRNEKLFF
TRBD1,TRBJ1-5,TRBV20-1,12,NA,TGCAGTGCGGGACAGTGGGGTCAGCCCCAGCATTTT,CSAGQWGQPQHF
TRBD2,TRBJ2-3,TRBV6-1,15,NA,TGTGCCAGCAGTGGAATAAGCGGGGGCGTTAGGACGCAGTATTTT,CASSGISGGVRTQYF
NA,TRBJ1-1,TRBV7-2,16,many,TGTGCCAGCAGCCCCCCCGGGGGCAGGAAGAACACTGAAGCTTTCTTT,CASSPPGGRKNTEAFF
NA,TRBJ2-2,TRBV7-3,15,NA,TGTGCCAGCAGCTATAGGCAGGGGCCCACCGGGGAGCTGTTTTTT,CASSYRQGPTGELFF
NA,TRBJ2-7,TRBV11-2,16,many,TGTGCCAGCAGCCCTATTCGCCGGGTCGCGTCCTACGAGCAGTACTTC,CASSPIRRVASYEQYF
NA,TRBJ2-1,TRBV27,12,once,TGTGCCAGCGGTTTAGTAGGCCATGAGCAGTTCTTC,CASGLVGHEQFF
NA,TRBJ2-7,TRBV28,14,NA,TGTGCCAGCAGTTTAGTCGCGCGGTTCTACGAGCAGTACTTC,CASSLVARFYEQYF
NA,TRBJ2-3,TRBV6-2/TRBV6-3,13,NA,TGTGCCAGCAGTTACGCCTCCGCAGATACGCAGTATTTT,CASSYASADTQYF
TRBD1,TRBJ2-5,TRBV5-1,13,many,TGTGCCAGCAGCTTAAACAGGGGGGAGACCCAGTACTTC,CASSLNRGETQYF
NA,TRBJ2-5,TRBV4-1,14,NA,TGCGCCAGCAGCCCGGACTGGTCGGCCGAGACCCAGTACTTC,CASSPDWSAETQYF